This T cell receptor beta chain was identified during a study of shared clonotypes between healthy human individuals. This clone was seen a single time. Profiling relied on immunoSEQ multiplex PCR, and the TCRdb table lists in-frame clones only, not all of them. Among 1 million to 1.3 million clones listed, 75% to 85% were seen once. CDR3 length equals 14 residues. With 5 bases clipped from V and 2 bases from J, the junction kept 5 bases outside the gene matches. From germline, CDR1 is SNHLY and CDR2 FYNNEI. The clonotype comes from a man aged 18 to 29 in good health. Some clones in this sample may be carry-over from other donors' samples. The chain joins TRBV2 to TRBJ1-2, with 7 nucleotides matching TRBD1. Sequenced sample: memory CD4+ T cells from PBMCs. Subset noted: CD45RA-negative fraction. The CDR3 reads CASSRQGDNYGYTF. As DNA, the CDR3 is TGTGCCAGCAGTAGACAGGGTGACAACTATGGCTACACCTTC.